The rows below give T cell receptor beta chains drawn from one sample of a study of shared clonotypes between healthy human individuals. The protocol was immunoSEQ multiplex PCR, while the TCRdb copy is restricted to in-frame clones and leaves out a portion. The sample shows roughly 1,000,000 clones, more than 75% of them seen only once. The specimen sequenced was memory CD4+ T cells from PBMCs. These receptors all stem from a man aged 18 to 35 in good health. Some clones in this sample may be carry-over from other donors' samples. CDR3s include the opening cysteine and the closing phenylalanine or tryptophan. A D gene is named only where the DNA matches it firmly. Expanded clones get a size class; other rows say once, few or many, or leave the size out.

d_call j_call v_call clone_size cdr3_nt cdr3_aa
. TRBJ1-3 TRBV5-6 . TGTGCCAGCAGTCCCCTTCAGGGGCCTGGAAACACCATATATTTT CASSPLQGPGNTIYF
. TRBJ1-4 TRBV7-2 . TGTGCCAGCAGCTTAATACGGATGGAAGGGGAAAAACTGTTTTTT CASSLIRMEGEKLFF
TRBD1 TRBJ1-4 TRBV19 . TGTGCCAGTAGTAGGGGACAGCAGAGGGAAAAACTGTTTTTT CASSRGQQREKLFF
. TRBJ2-3 TRBV7-3 once TGTGCCAGCAGCTTAACAGGGGGCGCGGGGGCAGATACGCAGTATTTT CASSLTGGAGADTQYF
TRBD2 TRBJ2-1 TRBV6-4 . TGTGCCAGCAGTGATTCGAGCGGGAACCCAATGCACAATGAGCAGTTCTTC CASSDSSGNPMHNEQFF
. TRBJ1-5 TRBV28 . TGTGCCAGCAGTTTTATACGAGGGGGCAATCAGCCCCAGCATTTT CASSFIRGGNQPQHF
. TRBJ2-7 TRBV7-3 once TGTGCCAGCAGCTTATATGGGGCTTTCGAGCAGTACTTC CASSLYGAFEQYF
TRBD1 TRBJ2-3 TRBV11-3 . TGTGCCAGCAGCCGAGGGGGCGGCACAGATACGCAGTATTTT CASSRGGGTDTQYF
TRBD1 TRBJ1-4 TRBV6-6 . TGTGCCAGCAGTTACCCGACAGGGGCAGGGGAAAAACTGTTTTTT CASSYPTGAGEKLFF
. TRBJ1-1 TRBV7-9 . TGTGCCAGCATCAGATGGACTGGGGCCACTGAAGCTTTCTTT CASIRWTGATEAFF
. TRBJ1-1 TRBV19 . TGTGCCAGTAGTATAGAGATAAGTGGCACTGAAGCTTTCTTT CASSIEISGTEAFF
. TRBJ2-7 TRBV5-4 . TGTGCCAGCAGCTACTCCGGGGGGCTGGGCGAGCAGTACTTC CASSYSGGLGEQYF
. TRBJ1-5 TRBV30 . TGTGCCTGGAGTCGAGGGTGGGGCGGCAATCAGCCCCAGCATTTT CAWSRGWGGNQPQHF
TRBD2 TRBJ2-7 TRBV30 once TGTGCCTGGAGCCGTGGGACTAAATGGACTAGCGGTAGCTCCTACGAGCAGTACTTC CAWSRGTKWTSGSSYEQYF
. TRBJ1-3 TRBV4-1 . TGCGCCAGCAATCCGACAGCCTCTGGAAACACCATATATTTT CASNPTASGNTIYF
TRBD1 TRBJ2-7 TRBV28 few TGTGCCAGCAGTCCCGCGGACAGGGCGGCAGGATACGAGCAGTACTTC CASSPADRAAGYEQYF
TRBD2 TRBJ2-7 TRBV2 . TGTGCCAGCTATGGGACTACGACCTACGAGCAGTACTTC CASYGTTTYEQYF